This T cell receptor (beta chain) was captured by sequencing in a study of response to subunit inactivated influenza vaccine. Notes on the study in general: With each seasonal influenza vaccination, the authors suggested, few new T cells are recruited.

The CDR3 totals 16 residues. Germline V lookup: CDR1 SGHTA, CDR2 FQGNSA. With V trimmed by 7 bases and J by 0 bases, 7 bases remained unmatched. A remark on this clonotype: Its antigen is currently unknown.

TCRdb passed the RT-PCR reads through MiXCR, listing each CDR3 protein once. Of 800,000 to 1,000,000 distinct CDR3 sequences in the sample, approximately 22% were seen once. This chain joins TRBV7-2 and TRBJ2-1; 9 bases align to TRBD1. This clonotype was sampled from a man aged 50 to 59 who received an inactivated influenza vaccine. This specimen was PBMCs from blood, taken around 5 days after vaccination. The CDR3 DNA sequence: TGTGCCAGCACCACGACAGGGGGTGGCTCCTACAATGAGCAGTTCTTC. As protein: CASTTTGGGSYNEQFF.